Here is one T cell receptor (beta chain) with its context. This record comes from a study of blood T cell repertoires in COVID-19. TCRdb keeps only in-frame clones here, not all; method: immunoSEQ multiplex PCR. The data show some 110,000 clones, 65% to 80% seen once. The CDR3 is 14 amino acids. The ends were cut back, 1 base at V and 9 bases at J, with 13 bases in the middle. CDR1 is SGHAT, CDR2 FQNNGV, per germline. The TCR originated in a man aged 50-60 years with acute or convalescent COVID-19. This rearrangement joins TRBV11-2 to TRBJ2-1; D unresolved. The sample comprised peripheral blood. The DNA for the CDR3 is TGTGCCAGCAGCTTAGTGGTGCGGCTGGGTGAGCAGTTCTTC. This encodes CASSLVVRLGEQFF.